One and the same sample provided the 28 T cell receptor beta chains below, sequenced in a study of blood T cell repertoires in COVID-19. Profiled with immunoSEQ multiplex PCR; TCRdb holds only in-frame clones, not every one. The sample holds 100,000 to 150,000 clones, around 76% seen once. The sample was peripheral blood. These receptors came from a man at least 80 years old with COVID-19, enrolled during active disease.

The rearrangement links TRBV15 to TRBJ2-3; 13 bases agree with TRBD2. The ends lost 3 bases at V and 6 bases at J; junction bases unmatched: 6. CDR1 is LNHNV, CDR2 YYDKDF, per germline (reference sequence). The CDR3 is 16 amino acids. CDR3: CATSSRTSGRWDTQYF. DNA for the CDR3: TGTGCCACCAGCAGCCGGACTAGCGGGAGATGGGATACGCAGTATTTT.

This clone was recorded only once. The genes are TRBV19 and TRBJ1-5; TRBD1 is a possible D gene (6 bases). CDR1 is LNHDA and CDR2 is SQIVND in the germline V gene (reference sequence). Trimming stripped 1 base from V and 1 base from J, with 8 bases between. This CDR3 spans 15 amino acids. In DNA form, the CDR3 reads TGTGCCAGTAGTATAGGCACAGGGAGCAATCAGCCCCAGCATTTT. Protein product: CASSIGTGSNQPQHF.

The chain recombines TRBV6-2 or TRBV6-3 with TRBJ2-1; 8 positions match TRBD1. CDR1 and CDR2 from the germline V gene are MNHEY and SVGEGT. CDR3 length equals 15 residues. Losses at the gene ends were 6 bases for V and 4 bases for J; bases not matched to a gene: 8. The CDR3 here is CASSLRQGKYNEQFF. The CDR3 DNA reads as TGTGCCAGCAGCCTCAGACAGGGGAAGTACAATGAGCAGTTCTTC.

This sequence joins TRBV18 and TRBJ2-2; the D gene is possibly TRBD1 (6 bases). V was pared by 0 bases and J by 1 base, with 12 bases between. Germline V gene lookup returns CDR1 KGHSH and CDR2 LQKENI. The CDR3 totals 17 residues. As DNA, the CDR3 is TGTGCCAGCTCACCACCGTTGATGGGACAGAACACCGGGGAGCTGTTTTTT. This encodes CASSPPLMGQNTGELFF.

The V and J genes are TRBV19 and TRBJ2-4, with 9 positions matching TRBD1. The germline CDR1 and CDR2 sequences are LNHDA and SQIVND (reference sequence). With V trimmed by 9 bases and J by 8 bases, 8 bases remained unmatched. The CDR3 totals 13 residues. The CDR3 nucleotides are TGTGCCAGCATGGGACAGGGAATTGACATTCAGTACTTC. Protein product: CASMGQGIDIQYF.

CDR3 residues: CASSMTGTSYGYTF. The CDR3 DNA is TGTGCCAGTAGTATGACAGGGACTTCTTATGGCTACACCTTC. The gene calls are TRBV19 and TRBJ1-2; 7 nucleotides line up with TRBD1. This CDR3 has 14 amino acids. J lost 5 bases, V lost 3 bases, and 6 bases had no gene match. In germline, CDR1 is LNHDA, CDR2 SQIVND (reference sequence).

This chain uses TRBV6-5 with TRBJ2-7, with TRBD1 matching 9 bases. CDR3 size: 14 residues. Trimming removed 6 bases from V and 7 bases from J; junction bases left unmatched: 10. Germline V lookup: CDR1 MNHEY, CDR2 SVGAGI. This CDR3 reads CASRMGQGWEEQYF. CDR3 bases: TGTGCCAGCAGAATGGGACAGGGATGGGAAGAGCAGTACTTC.

V and J are TRBV28 and TRBJ2-7, with D possibly TRBD2 on 6 matching bases. V gave up 10 bases and J gave up 2 bases, with 12 bases separating them. Germline values: CDR1 MDHEN, CDR2 SYDVKM. This CDR3 comprises 12 residues. CDR3 in DNA: TGTGCCACCGCGCGGGAACCCTACGAGCAGTACTTC. Translating gives CATAREPYEQYF.

This chain connects TRBV2 to TRBJ2-1; possible D gene TRBD2, 6 bases. The V end was cut by 0 bases, the J end by 0 bases, with 9 bases between. In germline, CDR1 is SNHLY, CDR2 FYNNEI. The CDR3 sequence is 16 residues long. CDR3 in amino acids: CASSEARGSSYNEQFF. The CDR3 bases are TGTGCCAGCAGTGAAGCACGGGGGAGCTCCTACAATGAGCAGTTCTTC.

J is TRBJ2-5 and V is TRBV3-1 (or the pseudogene TRBV3-2); TRBD1 matches 8 bases. The germline gives CDR1 LGHDT, CDR2 YNNKEL (reference sequence). The trim removed 4 bases at V and 4 bases at J, leaving 2 bases unmatched. The CDR3 spans 13 residues. The CDR3 sequence: CASSLTGGETQYF. The CDR3 DNA follows: TGTGCCAGCAGCCTAACAGGGGGAGAGACCCAGTACTTC.

This clone turned up a few times. This rearrangement joins TRBV10-2 to TRBJ1-6, with D possibly being TRBD1 (5 bases). Trimming took 6 bases from V and 9 from J, leaving 15 bases between them. The CDR3 has 14 amino acids. The V gene's germline CDR1 is WSHSY and CDR2 SAAADI. The CDR3 region has the DNA TGCGCCAGCAGCCCGACCCAGGGTGGTTCACCCCTCCACTTT. This encodes CASSPTQGGSPLHF.

V gene TRBV7-2 combines with J gene TRBJ1-1, with no clear D. The CDR3 extends over 13 amino acids. The ends were cut back, 5 bases at V and 1 base at J, with 8 bases in the middle. Germline CDR1 SGHTA, CDR2 FQGNSA. The CDR3 reads CASSPTRNTEAFF. The CDR3 region has the DNA TGTGCCAGCAGCCCCACAAGGAACACTGAAGCTTTCTTT.

V and J are TRBV6-5 and TRBJ2-1; possibly TRBD1 for D (6 bases). The V gene's germline CDR1 is MNHEY and CDR2 SVGAGI. The CDR3 extends over 15 amino acids. Trimming stripped 9 bases from V and 3 bases from J, with 18 bases between. The CDR3: CASSPRDKNYNEQFF. For the CDR3, the DNA is TGTGCCAGTTCCCCCCGGGACAAGAACTACAATGAGCAGTTCTTC.

This clone showed up just once. V gene TRBV28 combines with J gene TRBJ1-1; maybe TRBD1 (5 bases). CDR1 and CDR2 (germline): MDHEN, SYDVKM. The CDR3 runs to 15 residues. V shed 7 bases and J shed 0 bases, with 15 bases lying between them. Here the CDR3 reads CASTSGGFMNTEAFF. CDR3 coding DNA: TGTGCCAGCACCTCGGGGGGATTCATGAACACTGAAGCTTTCTTT.

The V and J genes are TRBV24-1 and TRBJ2-1; maybe TRBD2 (5 bases). V lost 5 bases and J 5 bases, leaving 9 bases between the germline ends. This CDR3 comprises 13 residues. The germline V gene encodes CDR1 KGHDR and CDR2 SFDVKD. CDR3 coding DNA: TGTGCCACCAGTGGGTTAGCGAACAATGAGCAGTTCTTC. It yields the protein CATSGLANNEQFF.

The chain carries TRBV19 and TRBJ2-4; 7 nucleotides align to TRBD2. Germline lookup yields CDR1 LNHDA and CDR2 SQIVND (reference sequence). This CDR3 spans 16 amino acids. Trimming took 6 bases from V and 8 from J; bases not matched to a gene: 16. The CDR3 DNA sequence: TGTGCCAGTAGACTCATCACTAGCGATCAGAGGGACATTCAGTACTTC. Encoded protein: CASRLITSDQRDIQYF.

The V gene is TRBV11-2, the J gene TRBJ2-5; 10 nucleotides agree with TRBD2. This CDR3 comprises 15 residues. In germline, CDR1 is SGHAT, CDR2 FQNNGV. The V gene end was trimmed by 3 bases and the J gene end by 6 bases; junction bases not matched to a gene: 7. CDR3 DNA sequence: TGTGCCAGCAGCTTTACCCTAGCGGGAGTACAGACCCAGTACTTC. Translating gives CASSFTLAGVQTQYF.

The rearrangement joins TRBV30 to TRBJ2-2; D may be TRBD1 (5 bases). The CDR3 is 16 amino acids. Germline V gives CDR1 GTSNPN, CDR2 SVGIG (reference sequence). The ends were cut back, 3 bases at V and 6 bases at J, with 20 bases in the middle. The DNA of the CDR3 is TGTGCCTGGAGCGACAGACGGACCGCCTCGGCCGGGGAGCTGTTTTTT. This gives the protein CAWSDRRTASAGELFF.

The rearrangement joins TRBV6-6 to TRBJ1-3; D is undetermined. Germline assignment: CDR1 MNHNY and CDR2 SVGAGI (reference sequence). The CDR3 is made up of 16 amino acids. With 8 bases removed from V and 0 bases from J, the gap between germline ends came to 17 bases. The CDR3 loop is CASLPDYRNSGNTIYF. The CDR3 DNA reads as TGTGCCAGCCTACCCGATTACAGAAACTCTGGAAACACCATATATTTT.

V is TRBV12-2 and J is TRBJ2-3; TRBD2 reflects the table's D call only, with no check against the DNA. TRBV12-2 is tagged as a pseudogene. This CDR3 comprises 16 residues. The CDR3 nucleotides read TGTGCAAGTCGCTTACTCCCCAGCGGTCTCAGAAATACGCAGTATTTT. Its translation: CASRLLPSGLRNTQYF.

This clone was observed a few times. The chain links TRBV5-1 to TRBJ1-2; TRBD1 matches 9 bases. Germline CDR1 SGHRS, CDR2 YFSETQ. V lost 5 bases to trimming and J lost 4 bases; unmatched junction nucleotides: 6. There are 14 residues in the CDR3. The CDR3 here is CASRRQGGSYGYTF. For the CDR3, the DNA is TGCGCCAGCAGGAGACAGGGGGGCTCCTATGGCTACACCTTC.

The V call is TRBV19, the J call TRBJ2-7; TRBD2 might be the D (6 bases). The V and J ends lost 8 bases and 7 bases respectively, with 27 bases between them. CDR1 is LNHDA, CDR2 SQIVND, per germline (reference sequence). The CDR3 sequence is 16 residues long. The CDR3 sequence is CASGDGGPDFWREQYF. The CDR3 DNA reads TGTGCCAGTGGGGACGGAGGGCCGGACTTCTGGAGGGAGCAGTACTTC.

The CDR3 coding sequence is TGTGCCAGCACTCGTATGGCCGGGAAGAATTCACCCCTCCACTTT. Translation gives CASTRMAGKNSPLHF. The V and J genes are TRBV2 and TRBJ1-6, with D uncertain. The germline V and J ends were trimmed by 7 bases and 7 bases, with 17 bases remaining between them. Looked up from germline, CDR1 is SNHLY and CDR2 is FYNNEI. The CDR3 is made up of 15 amino acids.

As DNA, the CDR3 is TGTGCCAGCAGCGGAAGGTGGGGCGGGGGACTAGCTGCAACAGGGGCCAACGTCCTGACTTTC. It codes for CASSGRWGGGLAATGANVLTF. The chain joins TRBV3-1 (or the pseudogene TRBV3-2) to TRBJ2-6; 9 nucleotides align to TRBD2. This CDR3 is built from 21 residues. Germline CDR1 and CDR2: LGHDT and YNNKEL (reference sequence). The trim removed 5 bases at V and 4 bases at J, leaving 21 bases unmatched.

The V gene is TRBV28, the J gene TRBJ1-1; D is possibly TRBD1 (6 bases). Trimming removed 6 bases from V and 0 bases from J, with 20 bases in between. Germline CDR1 is MDHEN and CDR2 is SYDVKM. The CDR3 covers 17 residues. The chain's CDR3 is CASSAHGGGPMNTEAFF. DNA of the CDR3: TGTGCCAGCAGCGCGCACGGGGGGGGCCCTATGAACACTGAAGCTTTCTTT.

This clone was seen a single time. The rearrangement uses TRBV4-3 and TRBJ1-4; 7 bases line up with TRBD1. This CDR3 contains 14 residues. The germline V gene has CDR1 LGHNA and CDR2 YSLEER. Unmatched junction bases numbered 7, after V lost 4 bases and J lost 8 bases. CDR3 sequence (DNA): TGCGCCAGCAGCCTTCAGACAGGGTACGAAAAACTGTTTTTT. Translating it yields CASSLQTGYEKLFF.

The V and J genes are TRBV6-5 and TRBJ1-1; perhaps TRBD1 as D (5 bases). CDR1 is MNHEY, CDR2 SVGAGI, per germline. Trimming left V 0 bases short and J 3 bases short, with 8 bases between. There are 14 residues in the CDR3. CDR3 sequence: CASSYSGAYTEAFF. The CDR3 nucleotides are TGTGCCAGCAGTTACTCTGGGGCCTACACTGAAGCTTTCTTT.

The chain combines TRBV5-1 with TRBJ2-2; no clear D gene. The V gene's germline CDR1 is SGHRS and CDR2 YFSETQ. Trimming stripped 0 bases from V and 5 bases from J, with 11 bases between. This CDR3 is built from 15 residues. This CDR3 is CASSLVSIETGELFF. The CDR3, as DNA: TGCGCCAGCAGCTTGGTTAGCATTGAGACCGGGGAGCTGTTTTTT.